The rows below give T cell receptor beta chains drawn from one sample of a study of T cell repertoires in cytomegalovirus infection. TCRdb re-called the reads with MiXCR, one entry per CDR3 protein. The sample shows fewer than 550,000 distinct CDR3 sequences, about 15% of them seen only once. Sequencing was done on a sample of CD8+ T cells from PBMCs. These receptors were taken from a human donor in good health (CMV status not recorded). Some clones in this sample may be carry-over from other donors' samples. Each CDR3 is given with its conserved first and last residue. A D gene is named only where the DNA matches it firmly. Clone size is shown for a subset of rows, as once, few, many or a class of expanded clone.

clone_size d_call j_call v_call cdr3_nt cdr3_aa
many . TRBJ1-2 TRBV6-5 TGTGCCAGCAGTTACGGGGTGGCGCTTGATGGCTACACCTTC CASSYGVALDGYTF
few . TRBJ2-7 TRBV28 TGTGCCAGCAGCCTACCTGACGCGGGTCCGGAGTACGAGCAGTACTTC CASSLPDAGPEYEQYF
many TRBD1 TRBJ1-5 TRBV27 TGTGCCAGCAGTTCTGGGACAGGAGGCCCTCAGCCCCAGCATTTT CASSSGTGGPQPQHF
. TRBD2 TRBJ2-3 TRBV6-1 TGTGCCAGCAGTTCCGTATCTAGCGGGGGGGAGGGGGATACGCAGTATTTT CASSSVSSGGEGDTQYF
. TRBD2 TRBJ2-4 TRBV6-6 TGTGCCAGCAGTCTTTTAGCGGGGGCGACCAAAAACATTCAGTACTTC CASSLLAGATKNIQYF
. TRBD1 TRBJ1-2 TRBV3-1 TGTGCCAGCAGCCTATCCGGGACAGGGTCTTCCGGCTACACCTTC CASSLSGTGSSGYTF
many . TRBJ2-3 TRBV7-3 TGTGCCAGCAGCTTAATTACACGGAGTATCACAGATACGCAGTATTTT CASSLITRSITDTQYF
once TRBD1 TRBJ2-7 TRBV19 TGTGCCAGTACTCCCCGGGACAGGGCCGACGAGCAGTACTTC CASTPRDRADEQYF
many TRBD2 TRBJ2-7 TRBV7-2 TGTGCCAGCAGCTTAGAAGTAGCGGGGACCTCCTACGAGCAGTACTTC CASSLEVAGTSYEQYF
many . TRBJ2-1 TRBV27 TGTGCCAGCAGTTTATTTGACAGCAGCTCCTACAATGAGCAGTTCTTC CASSLFDSSSYNEQFF
. TRBD1 TRBJ1-2 TRBV12-3/TRBV12-4 TGTGCCAGCAGTTTATCCCGGGACAGGGTAGGCTACACCTTC CASSLSRDRVGYTF
. . TRBJ1-1 TRBV23-1 TGCGCCGGCCGCAGTCAAGCTTTCTTT CAGRSQAFF
. TRBD1 TRBJ1-1 TRBV9 TGTGCCAGCAGAGGACAGGCCTCGAACGGTGAAGCTTTCTTT CASRGQASNGEAFF
many . TRBJ2-1 TRBV27 TGTGCCAGCAGTCAAACGGAGGCCCCCTACAATGAGCAGTTCTTC CASSQTEAPYNEQFF
. . TRBJ2-7 TRBV27 TGTGCCACCAGCCGAGGGCGCGAGCAGTACTTC CATSRGREQYF
once . TRBJ2-3 TRBV19 TGTGCCAGTAGTCCTTTACAGGGTAGCGGGACAGATACGCAGTATTTT CASSPLQGSGTDTQYF
. TRBD2 TRBJ2-7 TRBV9 TGTGCCAGCAGCGCAGTTAGCGGGCATACCTACGAGCAGTACTTC CASSAVSGHTYEQYF
. TRBD1 TRBJ1-5 TRBV5-5 TGTGCCAGCAGCGTGGGACAGGGGCGATATCAGCCCCAGCATTTT CASSVGQGRYQPQHF
. TRBD2 TRBJ2-1 TRBV27 TGTGCCAGCAGCTCCGGGACTAGTGGGCCCAATGAGCAGTTCTTC CASSSGTSGPNEQFF
many . TRBJ2-5 TRBV12-3/TRBV12-4 TGTGCCAGCAGTTTGGTTGGTGGGCCGACTAGCCTTAGAGGGGGAGAGACCCAGTACTTC CASSLVGGPTSLRGGETQYF
many TRBD1 TRBJ2-7 TRBV11-1 TGTGCCAGCAGCGCCGAACAGGGGAACTATTACGAGCAGTACTTC CASSAEQGNYYEQYF
. . TRBJ2-1 TRBV4-1 TGCGCCATCGCCGCGGATTACAATGAGCAGTTCTTC CAIAADYNEQFF
many TRBD1 TRBJ1-1 TRBV4-2 TGTGCCAGCAGCCAGGCGCGGACAGGGGGGGCTGAAGCTTTCTTT CASSQARTGGAEAFF
few . TRBJ2-3 TRBV2 TGTGCCAGCAGGCAACAGGGGGGGCTACCAGATACGCAGTATTTT CASRQQGGLPDTQYF
many . TRBJ2-1 TRBV7-7 TGTGCTAGCAGCTTAGAACTATCACCGAGCTCCTACAATGAGCAGTTCTTC CASSLELSPSSYNEQFF
many TRBD2 TRBJ2-5 TRBV7-9 TGTGCCAGCAGCCTCGGGGGGATGCCCCAAGAGACCCAGTACTTC CASSLGGMPQETQYF
many TRBD2 TRBJ2-1 TRBV7-9 TGTGCCAGCAGCTTAGGTAACAGAAATAGCGGGGGCGAGCAGTTCTTC CASSLGNRNSGGEQFF